The next 17 T cell receptor beta chains were all read from a single sample in a study of shared clonotypes between healthy human individuals. The data were produced by immunoSEQ multiplex PCR, yet TCRdb's version contains in-frame clones alone and is incomplete. The sample yields 1 million to 1.2 million clones, roughly 80% seen once. The sequenced material came from memory CD4+ T cells from PBMCs. The sample's subset: CD45RA-negative fraction. These receptors were obtained from a man younger than 35 in good health. Some clones in this sample may be carry-over from other donors' samples.

This rearrangement joins TRBV6-5 to TRBJ2-7, with D tentatively TRBD1 (5 bases). The length of the CDR3 is 15 residues. V lost 2 bases to trimming and J lost 2 bases, with 13 bases between them. Looked up from germline, CDR1 is MNHEY and CDR2 is SVGAGI. The CDR3 DNA sequence: TGTGCCAGCAGTTACGGGAAGCAGGGCACCTACGAGCAGTACTTC. Its translation is CASSYGKQGTYEQYF.

V gene TRBV28 combines with J gene TRBJ1-2; D may be TRBD1 (6 bases). Germline CDR1 is MDHEN and CDR2 is SYDVKM. Between the trimmed V and J ends, which lost 10 bases and 0 bases, there was a span of 18 bases. This CDR3 is 15 amino acids long. CDR3 sequence: CAIRRRGATNYGYTF. CDR3 DNA sequence: TGTGCCATCCGTCGACGGGGGGCGACTAACTATGGCTACACCTTC.

This chain links TRBV4-2 with TRBJ2-3; TRBD2 matches at 11 bases. Trimming took 1 base from V and 2 from J; bases not matched to a gene: 5. Germline CDR1 reads LGHNA; CDR2 reads YNFKEQ. CDR3 size: 17 residues. DNA for the CDR3: TGTGCCAGCAGCCAAGGTACGGGACTAGCGGACACAGATACGCAGTATTTT. As protein: CASSQGTGLADTDTQYF.

The CDR3 loop is CSVEFSSRRAGKLFF. The CDR3 region has the DNA TGCAGCGTTGAATTTTCTTCAAGAAGGGCAGGAAAACTGTTTTTT. The chain carries TRBV29-1 and TRBJ1-4; no clear D gene. The CDR3 has 15 residues. Germline lookup yields CDR1 SQVTM and CDR2 ANQGSEA. Between the trimmed V and J ends, which lost 2 bases and 10 bases, there was a span of 20 bases.

The rearrangement uses TRBV18 and TRBJ2-7; the match to TRBD2 covers 8 bases. The CDR3 is 15 amino acids. V shed 3 bases, J shed 7 bases, and the junction held 11 bases outside the gene matches. Germline CDR1 is KGHSH and CDR2 is LQKENI. The DNA for the CDR3 is TGTGCCAGCTCACCCCCCGGGGGGGCTCGGGGGGAGCAGTACTTC. Translating gives CASSPPGGARGEQYF. Variable domain in full (rest from reference TRBV18 and TRBJ2-7): NAGVMQNPRHLVRRRGQEARLRCSPMKGHSHVYWYRQLPEEGLKFMVYLQKENIIDESGMPKERFSAEFPKEGPSILRIQQVVRGDSAAYFCASSPPGGARGEQYFGPGTRLTVT.

This clone was seen only a few times. The J gene is TRBJ2-5, the V gene TRBV5-4; 7 bases fit TRBD1. The CDR3 has 15 residues. Germline V gene lookup returns CDR1 SGHNT and CDR2 YYREEE (reference sequence). Trimming cost V 1 base and J 5 bases; bases outside gene matches: 8. CDR3: CASSLSFTGDETQYF. The CDR3 DNA follows: TGTGCCAGCAGCTTGTCCTTTACAGGGGACGAGACCCAGTACTTC. The full variable domain, completed using reference TRBV5-4 and TRBJ2-5, is ETGVTQSPTHLIKTRGQQVTLRCSSQSGHNTVSWYQQALGQGPQFIFQYYREEENGRGNFPPRFSGLQFPNYSSELNVNALELDDSALYLCASSLSFTGDETQYFGPGTRLLVL.

The table lists this clone with a count of one. J is TRBJ1-2 and V is TRBV28; D might be TRBD1 (5 bases). The V end was cut by 7 bases, the J end by 2 bases, with 11 bases between. Germline CDR1 reads MDHEN; CDR2 reads SYDVKM. This CDR3 has 13 residues. CDR3 DNA: TGTGCCAGCACACGGGGGTTGAACTATGGCTACACCTTC. This sequence encodes CASTRGLNYGYTF.

The genes are TRBV5-1 and TRBJ2-1, with 12 bases aligning to TRBD2. V shed 0 bases, J shed 15 bases, and the junction held 13 bases outside the gene matches. Germline V gives CDR1 SGHRS, CDR2 YFSETQ. The CDR3 has 16 residues. The chain's CDR3 is CASSLASLAGGSGMFF. In DNA, the CDR3 is TGCGCCAGCAGCTTGGCCTCACTAGCGGGAGGATCCGGCATGTTCTTC.

The gene calls are TRBV19 and TRBJ1-1, with unresolved D. The V gene's germline CDR1 is LNHDA and CDR2 SQIVND (reference sequence). Trimming removed 10 bases at V and 3 bases at J, with 18 bases between. The CDR3 is made up of 14 amino acids. The CDR3 loop reads CATAARRVDTEAFF. The CDR3 nucleotides read TGTGCCACCGCAGCCCGTAGGGTGGACACTGAAGCTTTCTTT.

This clone was seen a single time. This chain uses TRBV5-4 with TRBJ2-3; TRBD2 agrees at 11 bases. The V segment lost 4 bases and the J segment 2 bases; nucleotides outside the gene matches: 9. The CDR3 has 17 amino acids. The germline V gene encodes CDR1 SGHNT and CDR2 YYREEE (reference sequence). The CDR3 DNA sequence: TGTGCCAGCAGCCCTCCACTAGCGGGAGTGCCCACAGATACGCAGTATTTT. Translated: CASSPPLAGVPTDTQYF.

V usage is TRBV5-6 and J usage is TRBJ1-2; TRBD1 matches at 8 bases. J gave up 2 bases and V 4 bases, and 10 bases lay outside the gene matches. CDR3 length equals 16 residues. Germline CDR1 is SGHDT and CDR2 is YYEEEE. The DNA for the CDR3 is TGTGCCAGCAGCCTTAAGGGCAGGGGGCGCAACTATGGCTACACCTTC. It encodes CASSLKGRGRNYGYTF.

V is TRBV6-1 and J is TRBJ2-2, with D unclear. The CDR3 is 14 residues long. Looked up from germline, CDR1 is MNHNS and CDR2 is SASEGT. The germline V and J ends were trimmed by 6 bases and 4 bases, with 12 bases remaining between them. CDR3 sequence: CASRSYPGTGELFF. DNA of the CDR3: TGTGCCAGCAGATCCTACCCCGGCACCGGGGAGCTGTTTTTT.

The chain recombines TRBV5-1 with TRBJ2-7, with TRBD1 matching over 8 bases. Germline CDR1 is SGHRS and CDR2 is YFSETQ. The CDR3 contains 15 residues. Trimming took 4 bases from V and 0 from J; bases not matched to a gene: 6. CDR3 nucleotides: TGCGCCAGCAGCCCTCGACAGGGGACCTCCTACGAGCAGTACTTC. Translating it yields CASSPRQGTSYEQYF.

This clone appeared many times. The chain carries TRBV9 and TRBJ1-2, with D possibly TRBD1 on 6 matching bases. The CDR3 is 14 residues long. CDR1 and CDR2 (germline): SGDLS, YYNGEE. V lost 3 bases and J 8 bases, leaving 17 bases between the germline ends. This CDR3 reads CASSGGQTSGGYTF. The CDR3 coding sequence is TGTGCCAGCAGCGGCGGACAGACCTCGGGAGGCTACACCTTC.

The chain carries TRBV27 and TRBJ2-1; 10 nucleotides line up with TRBD2. Germline V gives CDR1 MNHEY, CDR2 SMNVEV (reference sequence). The V and J ends lost 2 bases and 7 bases, in that order; junction bases with no gene match: 11. The CDR3 covers 17 residues. The CDR3 protein is CASSLGILAGVVNEQFF. The CDR3 coding sequence is TGTGCCAGCAGTTTAGGTATCCTAGCGGGAGTGGTAAATGAGCAGTTCTTC.

The rearrangement links TRBV9 to TRBJ2-2, with D possibly TRBD1 on 5 matching bases. The germline V gene has CDR1 SGDLS and CDR2 YYNGEE. The V and J ends lost 7 bases and 0 bases respectively, with 10 bases between them. The CDR3 runs to 14 residues. CDR3 sequence: CASGARTNTGELFF. In DNA, the CDR3 is TGTGCCAGCGGGGCGAGAACGAACACCGGGGAGCTGTTTTTT.

This sequence joins TRBV6-6 and TRBJ1-1, with no clear D. CDR1 MNHNY and CDR2 SVGAGI come from the germline V gene (reference sequence). The CDR3 extends over 14 amino acids. V gave up 2 bases and J gave up 7 bases, with 14 bases separating them. As DNA, the CDR3 is TGTGCCAGCAGTTACCCGGACGGGAGTCTTGAAGCTTTCTTT. Its protein product is CASSYPDGSLEAFF.